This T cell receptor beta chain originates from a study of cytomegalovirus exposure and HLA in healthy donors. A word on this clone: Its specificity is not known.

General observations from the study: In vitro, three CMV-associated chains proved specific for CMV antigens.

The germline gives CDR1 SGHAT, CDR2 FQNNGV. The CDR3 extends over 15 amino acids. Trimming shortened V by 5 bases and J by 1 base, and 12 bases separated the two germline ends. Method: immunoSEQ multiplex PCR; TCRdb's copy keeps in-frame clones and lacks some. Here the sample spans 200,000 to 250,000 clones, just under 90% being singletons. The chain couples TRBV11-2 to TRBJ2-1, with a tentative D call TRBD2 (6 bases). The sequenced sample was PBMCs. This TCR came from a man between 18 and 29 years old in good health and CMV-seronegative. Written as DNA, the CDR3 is TGTGCCAGCAGCCGGCCGGGACTTTCCTACAATGAGCAGTTCTTC. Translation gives CASSRPGLSYNEQFF.